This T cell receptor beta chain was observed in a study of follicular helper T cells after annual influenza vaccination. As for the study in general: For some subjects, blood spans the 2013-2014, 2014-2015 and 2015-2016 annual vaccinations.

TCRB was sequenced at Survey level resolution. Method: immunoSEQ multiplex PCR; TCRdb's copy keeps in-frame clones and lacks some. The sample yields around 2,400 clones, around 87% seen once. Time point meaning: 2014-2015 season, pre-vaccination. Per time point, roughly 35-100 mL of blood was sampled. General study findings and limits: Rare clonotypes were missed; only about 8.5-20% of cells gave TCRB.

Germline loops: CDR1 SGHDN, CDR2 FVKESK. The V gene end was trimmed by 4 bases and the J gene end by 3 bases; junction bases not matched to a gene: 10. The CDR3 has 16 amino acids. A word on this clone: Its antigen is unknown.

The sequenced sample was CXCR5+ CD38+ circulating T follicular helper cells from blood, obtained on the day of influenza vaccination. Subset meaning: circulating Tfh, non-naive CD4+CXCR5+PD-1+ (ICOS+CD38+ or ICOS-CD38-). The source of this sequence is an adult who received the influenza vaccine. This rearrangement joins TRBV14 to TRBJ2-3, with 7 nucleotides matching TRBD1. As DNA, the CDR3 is TGTGCCAGCAGCCTCCTCGACAGGGTTGGGACAGATACGCAGTATTTT. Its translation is CASSLLDRVGTDTQYF.